One and the same sample provided the 16 T cell receptor beta chains below, sequenced in a study of blood T cell repertoires in COVID-19. The table came from immunoSEQ multiplex PCR; TCRdb's copy has only in-frame clones and leaves some out. This sample has about 94,000 clones, with 65% to 85% found just once. Sequencing was carried out using peripheral blood. These receptor sequences come from a man in his 60s with acute or convalescent COVID-19.

The chain uses TRBV28 and TRBJ1-4, with a possible D match to TRBD1 (6 bases). Germline CDR1 reads MDHEN; CDR2 reads SYDVKM. V was cut by 6 bases and J by 4 bases, with 9 bases left in between. The CDR3 has 13 amino acids. In DNA, the CDR3 is TGTGCCAGCAGGCGGACAGTTAATGAAAAACTGTTTTTT. Protein sequence: CASRRTVNEKLFF.

The rearrangement joins TRBV9 to TRBJ1-1; no definite D call. Trimming took 4 bases from V and 8 from J, leaving 18 bases between them. Looked up from germline, CDR1 is SGDLS and CDR2 is YYNGEE. The CDR3 extends over 14 amino acids. The CDR3 protein is CASSPRGAMHEAFF. The CDR3 DNA follows: TGTGCCAGCAGCCCCCGGGGAGCTATGCACGAAGCTTTCTTT.

J is TRBJ1-2 and V is TRBV5-5; D ambiguous. The CDR3 is made up of 14 amino acids. CDR1 and CDR2 from the germline V gene are SGHKS and YYEKEE (reference sequence). Trimming pared 5 bases from V and 0 bases from J, leaving 11 bases between. CDR3: CASRPAGTNYGYTF. For the CDR3, the DNA is TGTGCCAGCAGACCCGCAGGAACTAACTATGGCTACACCTTC.

V and J are TRBV19 and TRBJ1-1; D gene ambiguous. CDR1 and CDR2 from the germline V gene are LNHDA and SQIVND (reference sequence). The CDR3 loop spans 15 amino acids. V was pared by 8 bases and J by 1 base, with 17 bases between. The CDR3, as DNA: TGTGCCAGTTCGGGTGGCCAAACGGGGAACACTGAAGCTTTCTTT. Its translation is CASSGGQTGNTEAFF.

V usage is TRBV20-1 and J usage is TRBJ2-1; weak D call: TRBD2 (7 bases). V was cut by 3 bases and J by 4 bases, with 13 bases left in between. The germline V gene encodes CDR1 DFQATT and CDR2 SNEGSKA (reference sequence). The CDR3 runs to 14 residues. CDR3 nucleotides: TGCAGTGCTAGTCGGGGGGCAGGGTACAATGAGCAGTTCTTC. Its protein is CSASRGAGYNEQFF.

The chain combines TRBV9 with TRBJ2-1; TRBD2 might be the D (5 bases). CDR1 is SGDLS and CDR2 is YYNGEE in the germline V gene. The V and J ends lost 4 bases and 8 bases respectively, with 13 bases between them. The CDR3 consists of 13 residues. The DNA of the CDR3 is TGTGCCAGCAGCCCCAGGACTGTAGATGAGCAGTTCTTC. It encodes CASSPRTVDEQFF.

This clone was recorded a few times. The chain recombines TRBV18 with TRBJ2-2; D gene unclear. The length of the CDR3 is 12 residues. V lost 6 bases to trimming and J lost 3 bases, with 5 bases between them. Germline CDR1 and CDR2: KGHSH and LQKENI. The CDR3 sequence is CASSLYTGELFF. The DNA for the CDR3 is TGTGCCAGCTCTCTTTACACCGGGGAGCTGTTTTTT. The entire variable domain, with the rest obtained from reference TRBV18 and TRBJ2-2, is as follows: NAGVMQNPRHLVRRRGQEARLRCSPMKGHSHVYWYRQLPEEGLKFMVYLQKENIIDESGMPKERFSAEFPKEGPSILRIQQVVRGDSAAYFCASSLYTGELFFGEGSRLTVL.

The chain recombines TRBV15 with TRBJ2-1, with TRBD1 matching over 7 bases. The CDR3 spans 16 residues. CDR1 is LNHNV, CDR2 YYDKDF, per germline (reference sequence). Trimming took 4 bases from V and 2 from J; bases not matched to a gene: 8. The CDR3 region has the DNA TGTGCCACCAGCATAATTCGACAGGGTACCTACAATGAGCAGTTCTTC. Translation gives CATSIIRQGTYNEQFF.

The chain couples TRBV2 to TRBJ1-2, with 8 positions matching TRBD1. Trimming removed 6 bases from V and 4 bases from J; junction bases left unmatched: 4. CDR1 SNHLY and CDR2 FYNNEI come from the germline V gene. The CDR3 consists of 13 residues. The chain's CDR3 is CASSGQGSYGYTF. CDR3 bases: TGTGCCAGCAGCGGACAGGGTAGCTATGGCTACACCTTC.

CDR3 protein: CASSERRENYGYTF. DNA for the CDR3: TGTGCCAGCAGCGAGAGACGGGAGAACTATGGCTACACCTTC. The J gene is TRBJ1-2, the V gene TRBV7-8; D unresolved. Between the trimmed V and J ends, which lost 5 bases and 2 bases, there was a span of 12 bases. The CDR3 has 14 amino acids. From germline, CDR1 is SGHVS and CDR2 FQNEAQ.

The genes are TRBV6-5 and TRBJ1-1, with D tentatively TRBD1 (5 bases). The CDR3 consists of 11 residues. Germline V CDR1 and CDR2: MNHEY, SVGAGI. The V and J ends lost 2 bases and 11 bases respectively, with 9 bases between them. The CDR3 DNA is TGTGCCAGCAGTTACGGGGGGGAGGCTTTCTTT. Translated: CASSYGGEAFF.

The V call is TRBV15, the J call TRBJ1-2; D not resolved. CDR3 length: 13 residues. Germline values: CDR1 LNHNV, CDR2 YYDKDF (reference sequence). Deletions cut 6 bases from V and 4 bases from J, with 12 bases between. CDR3 loop: CATRSKGSYGYTF. CDR3 coding DNA: TGTGCCACCAGGAGTAAAGGGAGCTATGGCTACACCTTC. Based on the CDR3 plus reference TRBV15 and TRBJ1-2, the full variable domain is DAMVIQNPRYQVTQFGKPVTLSCSQTLNHNVMYWYQQKSSQAPKLLFHYYDKDFNNEADTPDNFQSRRPNTSFCFLDIRSPGLGDTAMYLCATRSKGSYGYTFGSGTRLTVV.

The chain joins TRBV21-1 to TRBJ2-7; TRBD2, the table's D call, lacks a check against the DNA. TRBV21-1 is termed a pseudogene. The length of the CDR3 is 15 residues. The CDR3 DNA sequence: TGTGCCAGCAGCAAAGAAGGTTACGGGGAGGACGAGCAGTACTTC. It translates to CASSKEGYGEDEQYF.

The rearrangement uses TRBV6-6 and TRBJ2-1; 9 bases are shared with TRBD1. This CDR3 has 15 amino acids. Per germline, CDR1 MNHNY and CDR2 SVGAGI (reference sequence). V was clipped by 7 bases and J by 4 bases; unmatched bases: 8. The CDR3 nucleotides are TGTGCCAGCAAAAACACCGGGACAGGGTACAATGAGCAGTTCTTC. Its protein is CASKNTGTGYNEQFF.

About this clone: This sample includes further DNA sequences coding for the same CDR3. The chain couples TRBV30 to TRBJ1-1, with D possibly being TRBD1 (6 bases). CDR1 is GTSNPN and CDR2 is SVGIG in the germline V gene (reference sequence). V lost 3 bases and J lost 5, with 10 bases in between. The CDR3 is made up of 12 amino acids. This chain's CDR3 is CAWSLTGTEAFF. The DNA for the CDR3 is TGTGCCTGGAGCCTAACAGGGACTGAAGCTTTCTTT. Full variable domain (outside the CDR3, taken from reference TRBV30 and TRBJ1-1): SQTIHQWPATLVQPVGSPLSLECTVEGTSNPNLYWYRQAAGRGLQLLFYSVGIGQISSEVPQNLSASRPQDRQFILSSKKLLLSDSGFYLCAWSLTGTEAFFGQGTRLTVV.

V gene TRBV11-3 combines with J gene TRBJ2-6; 9 bases are a match to TRBD1. This CDR3 comprises 16 residues. Trimming at V came to 4 bases and at J to 3 bases, leaving 4 bases not matched to a gene. Germline CDR1 is SGHNT and CDR2 is YENEEA. The CDR3 reads CASSSGQGSGANVLTF. The CDR3 nucleotides are TGTGCCAGCAGCTCGGGACAGGGCAGTGGGGCCAACGTCCTGACTTTC.